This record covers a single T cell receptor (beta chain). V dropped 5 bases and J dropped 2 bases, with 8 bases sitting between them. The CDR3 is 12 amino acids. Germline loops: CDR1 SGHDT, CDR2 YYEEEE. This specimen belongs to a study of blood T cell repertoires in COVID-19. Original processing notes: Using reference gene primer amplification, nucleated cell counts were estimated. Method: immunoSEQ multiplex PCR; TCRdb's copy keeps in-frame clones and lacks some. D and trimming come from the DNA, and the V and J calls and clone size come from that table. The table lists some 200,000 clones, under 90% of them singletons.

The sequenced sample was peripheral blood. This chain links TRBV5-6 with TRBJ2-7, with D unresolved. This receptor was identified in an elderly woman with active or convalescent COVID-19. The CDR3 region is CASSLNTYEQYF. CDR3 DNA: TGTGCCAGCAGTTTGAATACCTACGAGCAGTACTTC.